The 14 T cell receptor beta chains in this list originate from one sample, sequenced in a study of OX40 agonist ivuxolimab in advanced cancers. Clones were sequenced by immunoSEQ multiplex PCR, and TCRdb holds only the in-frame ones, with some missing. The top ten clones hold roughly 5.2% of a sample with roughly 64,000 clones, roughly 80% of them seen once. This sample comprised CD4+ or CD8+ T cells sorted from blood, obtained in a trial of the OX40 agonist ivuxolimab. Receptors originate from an adult with an advanced solid tumor such as melanoma, head and neck, liver or kidney cancer.

The chain uses TRBV7-2 and TRBJ2-1; D is unclear. CDR1 SGHTA and CDR2 FQGNSA come from the germline V gene. V lost 5 bases to trimming and J lost 7 bases, with 15 bases between them. The CDR3 runs to 14 residues. CDR3 amino acids: CASSPQAGRNEQFF. For the CDR3, the DNA is TGTGCCAGCAGCCCCCAGGCCGGTCGGAATGAGCAGTTCTTC.

The chain uses TRBV27 and TRBJ1-2; D gene uncertain. V lost 0 bases, J lost 2 bases, and 7 bases lay in between. CDR3 length: 14 residues. Germline V CDR1 and CDR2: MNHEY, SMNVEV (reference sequence). The CDR3 nucleotides read TGTGCCAGCAGTTTATCATGGACGAACTATGGCTACACCTTC. Its protein is CASSLSWTNYGYTF.

This sequence joins TRBV27 and TRBJ2-7; TRBD1 agrees at 7 bases. From germline, CDR1 is MNHEY and CDR2 SMNVEV (reference sequence). The CDR3 totals 14 residues. J lost 2 bases, V lost 4 bases, and 5 bases had no gene match. The CDR3 reads CASSSSGGTYEQYF. In DNA, the CDR3 is TGTGCCAGCAGTTCCTCAGGGGGTACCTACGAGCAGTACTTC.

CDR3 residues: CASSPAPVGRGRDEQFF. The CDR3 region has the DNA TGCGCCAGCAGCCCCGCCCCGGTGGGCAGGGGTCGGGATGAGCAGTTCTTC. V and J are TRBV5-1 and TRBJ2-1; D possibly corresponds to TRBD1 (6 bases). Trimming pared 4 bases from V and 8 bases from J, leaving 25 bases between. This CDR3 is built from 17 residues. Looked up from germline, CDR1 is SGHRS and CDR2 is YFSETQ.

As DNA, the CDR3 is TGTGCCAGTAGTATAGTAGGGGATACGCAGTATTTT. Translated, it gives CASSIVGDTQYF. V gene TRBV19 combines with J gene TRBJ2-3; D ambiguous. Germline V CDR1 and CDR2: LNHDA, SQIVND (reference sequence). CDR3 size: 12 residues. V lost 1 base, J lost 6 bases, and 5 bases lay in between.

This chain connects TRBV7-9 to TRBJ2-1; the D gene is possibly TRBD2 (6 bases). CDR1 is SEHNR, CDR2 FQNEAQ, per germline (reference sequence). This CDR3 comprises 16 residues. V lost 2 bases to trimming and J lost 1 base, with 12 bases between them. CDR3 DNA: TGTGCCAGCAGCTTAACTAGCCGGAGTTCCTACAATGAGCAGTTCTTC. This sequence encodes CASSLTSRSSYNEQFF.

The gene calls are TRBV2 and TRBJ2-1, with TRBD2 matching 11 bases. The CDR3 contains 16 residues. V was pared by 1 base and J by 9 bases, with 8 bases of the junction left unmatched. The germline CDR1 and CDR2 sequences are SNHLY and FYNNEI. CDR3 in amino acids: CASSEELAGAVREQFF. The CDR3 DNA reads as TGTGCCAGCAGTGAAGAACTAGCGGGAGCGGTGCGTGAGCAGTTCTTC.

V and J are TRBV6-6 and TRBJ2-1; TRBD2 matches 13 bases. The CDR3 is made up of 13 amino acids. V shed 6 bases and J 7 bases; nucleotides not matched to a gene: 0. Germline lookup yields CDR1 MNHNY and CDR2 SVGAGI (reference sequence). The CDR3 loop is CASRGLAGNEQFF. In DNA, the CDR3 is TGTGCCAGCAGGGGACTAGCGGGGAATGAGCAGTTCTTC.

V usage is TRBV12-5 and J usage is TRBJ2-2, with a tentative D call TRBD1 (5 bases). This CDR3 region has 14 residues. V was cut by 6 bases and J by 0 bases, with 8 bases left in between. Looked up from germline, CDR1 is LGHNT and CDR2 is FRNRAP. The chain's CDR3 is CASGTGANTGELFF. The DNA of the CDR3 is TGTGCTAGTGGAACAGGCGCGAACACCGGGGAGCTGTTTTTT. Looking up the rest from reference TRBV12-5 and TRBJ2-2 gives the full variable domain: DARVTQTPRHKVTEMGQEVTMRCQPILGHNTVFWYRQTMMQGLELLAYFRNRAPLDDSGMPKDRFSAEMPDATLATLKIQPSEPRDSAVYFCASGTGANTGELFFGEGSRLTVL.

The chain couples TRBV19 to TRBJ2-7; D not resolved. Germline V gene sequence: CDR1 LNHDA, CDR2 SQIVND (reference sequence). This CDR3 has 12 amino acids. Deletions cut 10 bases from V and 0 bases from J, with 10 bases between. Here the CDR3 DNA reads TGTGCCACTGAGACGGACTCCTACGAGCAGTACTTC. It encodes CATETDSYEQYF. Using reference TRBV19 and TRBJ2-7 for the parts outside the CDR3, the full variable domain is DGGITQSPKYLFRKEGQNVTLSCEQNLNHDAMYWYRQDPGQGLRLIYYSQIVNDFQKGDIAEGYSVSREKKESFPLTVTSAQKNPTAFYLCATETDSYEQYFGPGTRLTVT.

In this sample, this clone turned up once. The gene calls are TRBV5-1 and TRBJ1-1; a possible D gene is TRBD1 (5 bases). Trimming shortened V by 4 bases and J by 0 bases, and 10 bases separated the two germline ends. The CDR3 sequence is 14 residues long. Germline CDR1 reads SGHRS; CDR2 reads YFSETQ. Written as DNA, the CDR3 is TGCGCCAGCAGCAGGGGAGGACTGAACACTGAAGCTTTCTTT. Translated: CASSRGGLNTEAFF. Full variable domain (outside the CDR3, taken from reference TRBV5-1 and TRBJ1-1): KAGVTQTPRYLIKTRGQQVTLSCSPISGHRSVSWYQQTPGQGLQFLFEYFSETQRNKGNFPGRFSGRQFSNSRSEMNVSTLELGDSALYLCASSRGGLNTEAFFGQGTRLTVV.

The J gene is TRBJ2-2, the V gene TRBV5-6; TRBD1 agrees at 7 bases. This CDR3 comprises 17 residues. Germline V CDR1 and CDR2: SGHDT, YYEEEE. Trimming removed 3 bases from V and 4 bases from J; junction bases left unmatched: 12. The CDR3 DNA reads as TGTGCCAGCAGCTCTCGACAGGGATTCCGTTCCACCGGGGAGCTGTTTTTT. Translated: CASSSRQGFRSTGELFF.

CDR3 sequence (DNA): TGTGCCAGCAGTGCCGGGGCTAGCGGGATCGGGGAGACCCAGTACTTC. Its protein product is CASSAGASGIGETQYF. The chain carries TRBV2 and TRBJ2-5; 9 nucleotides line up with TRBD2. There are 16 residues in the CDR3. Per the germline V gene, CDR1 is SNHLY and CDR2 is FYNNEI. J gave up 5 bases and V 4 bases, and 11 bases lay outside the gene matches.

The chain recombines TRBV9 with TRBJ1-1; 8 nucleotides match TRBD1. This CDR3 has 14 residues. V shed 2 bases and J 5 bases; nucleotides not matched to a gene: 5. Germline-derived CDR1 and CDR2 are SGDLS and YYNGEE. The CDR3 loop reads CASSVTTGGTEAFF. CDR3 bases: TGTGCCAGCAGCGTTACAACAGGGGGAACTGAAGCTTTCTTT.